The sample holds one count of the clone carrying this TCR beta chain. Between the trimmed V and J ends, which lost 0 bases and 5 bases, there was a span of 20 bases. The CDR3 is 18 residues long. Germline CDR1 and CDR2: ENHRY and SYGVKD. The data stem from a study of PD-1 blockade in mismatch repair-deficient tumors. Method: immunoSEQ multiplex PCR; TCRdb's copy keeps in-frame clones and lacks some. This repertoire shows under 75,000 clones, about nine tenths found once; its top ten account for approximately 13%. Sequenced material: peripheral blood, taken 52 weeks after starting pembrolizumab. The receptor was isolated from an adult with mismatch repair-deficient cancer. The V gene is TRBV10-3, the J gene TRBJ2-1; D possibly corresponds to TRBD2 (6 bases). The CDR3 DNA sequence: TGTGCCATCAGTGAGTCACCCTTAGGTGGTAGCGGAGACAATGAGCAGTTCTTC. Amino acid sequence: CAISESPLGGSGDNEQFF.